These 21 T cell receptor beta chains came from one sample sequenced in a study of EBV T-cell therapy then PD-1 blockade in nasopharyngeal carcinoma. Method: immunoSEQ multiplex PCR; TCRdb's copy keeps in-frame clones and lacks some. The sample lists around 20,000 clones, approximately 79% occurring once. Their specific antigens are unknown. This sample's time point: 266 days after commencement of treatment, after nivolumab therapy. The sample's treatment: AdE1-LMPpoly-expanded autologous EBV-specific T-cell therapy followed by anti-PD-1 nivolumab. This sample comprised CD8+ T cells from blood, obtained around day 300 from a patient whose treatment included autologous EBV-specific T cells and nivolumab. These receptor sequences come from a man in his forties with nasopharyngeal carcinoma.

V gene TRBV7-6 combines with J gene TRBJ1-4, with a tentative D call TRBD1 (6 bases). This CDR3 spans 18 amino acids. Germline loops: CDR1 SGHVS, CDR2 FNYEAQ. V lost 1 base, J lost 6 bases, and 21 bases lay in between. The CDR3 coding sequence is TGTGCCAGCAGCTTAGAGGGAGCCTTCCACCAGGGGTATGAAAAACTGTTTTTT. This translates into CASSLEGAFHQGYEKLFF.

The J gene is TRBJ2-1, the V gene TRBV12-2; the table's D call TRBD1 went unverified against the DNA. TRBV12-2 is a recognized pseudogene. This CDR3 has 15 amino acids. This chain's CDR3 is CASRLARDTYNEQFF. DNA of the CDR3: TGTGCAAGTCGCTTAGCTAGGGACACCTACAATGAGCAGTTCTTC.

The V call is TRBV15, the J call TRBJ1-2; 8 bases match TRBD1. The CDR3 length is 15 residues. From germline, CDR1 is LNHNV and CDR2 YYDKDF (reference sequence). The V segment lost 1 base and the J segment 4 bases; nucleotides outside the gene matches: 5. CDR3 DNA sequence: TGTGCCACCAGCAGAGTAGGCACAGGGGGCTATGGCTACACCTTC. Amino acid sequence: CATSRVGTGGYGYTF.

The chain couples TRBV28 to TRBJ2-5; 8 bases fit TRBD1. The CDR3 runs to 14 residues. Germline trimming cut 5 bases from V and 2 bases from J; bases unmatched to any gene: 4. Germline V gene data show CDR1 as MDHEN and CDR2 as SYDVKM. CDR3 protein: CASSLWTGQETQYF. The CDR3 DNA reads TGTGCCAGCAGTCTCTGGACAGGGCAAGAGACCCAGTACTTC.

V and J are TRBV6-2 or TRBV6-3 and TRBJ1-1; D may be TRBD1 (5 bases). The CDR3 extends over 12 amino acids. Germline CDR1 reads MNHEY; CDR2 reads SVGEGT. V was shortened by 2 bases and J by 8 bases, with 9 bases between the two germline ends. The CDR3: CASSYPDREAFF. The CDR3 DNA follows: TGTGCCAGCAGTTACCCCGACAGAGAAGCTTTCTTT.

CDR3 loop: CASSPRTGDYEQYF. CDR3 nucleotides: TGTGCCAGCAGCCCTCGGACAGGAGATTACGAGCAGTACTTC. The V and J genes are TRBV6-2 or TRBV6-3 and TRBJ2-7; 7 bases match TRBD1. Germline loops: CDR1 MNHEY, CDR2 SVGEGT. The CDR3 loop spans 14 amino acids. V shed 6 bases, J shed 4 bases, and the junction held 9 bases outside the gene matches.

The CDR3 spells CASSSDSYEQYF. The CDR3 DNA follows: TGTGCCAGCAGTTCCGATTCCTACGAGCAGTACTTC. The rearrangement joins TRBV6-2 or TRBV6-3 to TRBJ2-7; unclear D gene. This CDR3 region has 12 residues. Trimming cost V 4 bases and J 1 base, with 5 bases left between them. The germline V gene encodes CDR1 MNHEY and CDR2 SVGEGT.

The gene calls are TRBV27 and TRBJ1-5; maybe TRBD1 (6 bases). There are 14 residues in the CDR3. V lost 1 base and J lost 2, with 6 bases in between. CDR1 is MNHEY and CDR2 is SMNVEV in the germline V gene (reference sequence). CDR3 coding DNA: TGTGCCAGCAGTTTATACAGGGGCAATCAGCCCCAGCATTTT. Its protein product is CASSLYRGNQPQHF.

The chain links TRBV2 to TRBJ1-4; D not resolved. V lost 7 bases, J lost 3 bases, and 18 bases lay in between. The CDR3 is made up of 16 amino acids. The germline V gene has CDR1 SNHLY and CDR2 FYNNEI. CDR3 sequence: CASNQDPKLANEKLFF. CDR3 nucleotide sequence: TGTGCCAGCAACCAGGACCCGAAGTTGGCTAATGAAAAACTGTTTTTT. The full variable domain, in which reference TRBV2 and TRBJ1-4 provide the parts outside the CDR3, is EPEVTQTPSHQVTQMGQEVILRCVPISNHLYFYWYRQILGQKVEFLVSFYNNEISEKSEIFDDQFSVERPDGSNFTLKIRSTKLEDSAMYFCASNQDPKLANEKLFFGSGTQLSVL.

In DNA, the CDR3 is TGTGCCAGCAGCTTGGCAGGGGGACACGAGCAGTACTTC. Translation: CASSLAGGHEQYF. This sequence joins TRBV11-2 and TRBJ2-7; 7 positions agree with TRBD1. Losses at the gene ends were 3 bases for V and 5 bases for J; bases not matched to a gene: 4. This CDR3 has 13 residues. Germline V gives CDR1 SGHAT, CDR2 FQNNGV.

The chain uses TRBV7-9 and TRBJ2-1, with 10 bases fitting TRBD2. Per the germline V gene, CDR1 is SEHNR and CDR2 is FQNEAQ (reference sequence). The CDR3 contains 17 residues. J was trimmed by 0 bases and V by 5 bases; bases with no gene match: 7. The chain's CDR3 is CASSARLAGSSYNEQFF. The DNA of the CDR3 is TGTGCCAGCAGCGCCAGACTAGCGGGTAGCTCCTACAATGAGCAGTTCTTC.

The chain employs TRBV4-1 and TRBJ2-1, with D possibly being TRBD2 (5 bases). V lost 1 base and J 5 bases, leaving 9 bases between the germline ends. The CDR3 sequence is 14 residues long. CDR1 and CDR2 from the germline V gene are MGHRA and YSYEKL. The CDR3 sequence is CASSQGGSHNEQFF. CDR3 coding DNA: TGCGCCAGCAGCCAAGGAGGGTCCCACAATGAGCAGTTCTTC.

The chain joins TRBV28 to TRBJ2-5; D may be TRBD2 (6 bases). CDR3 length equals 14 residues. Germline CDR1 is MDHEN and CDR2 is SYDVKM. Trimming cost V 6 bases and J 2 bases, with 13 bases left between them. The CDR3 is CASRPGLSQETQYF. The CDR3, as DNA: TGTGCCAGCAGGCCGGGACTTTCTCAAGAGACCCAGTACTTC.

This rearrangement joins TRBV27 to TRBJ2-5; TRBD1 matches at 8 bases. The CDR3 sequence is 14 residues long. The trim removed 4 bases at V and 7 bases at J, leaving 8 bases unmatched. Germline V lookup: CDR1 MNHEY, CDR2 SMNVEV (reference sequence). Here the CDR3 DNA reads TGTGCCAGCAGTTCCATCCCGGGACAGGTGACCCAGTACTTC. It is translated as CASSSIPGQVTQYF.

CDR3 nucleotides: TGTGCCAGCAGCGTCTCTGGAAACACCATATATTTT. It codes for CASSVSGNTIYF. The chain uses TRBV12-3 or TRBV12-4 and TRBJ1-3; D gene uncertain. The CDR3 totals 12 residues. V dropped 6 bases and J dropped 0 bases, with 3 bases sitting between them.

Here the CDR3 DNA reads TGTGCCAGCAGCCTCGCAGGGACAGGGGATGGCTACACCTTC. It specifies CASSLAGTGDGYTF. The chain has TRBV9 and TRBJ1-2, with 10 bases that match TRBD1. The CDR3 spans 14 residues. With V trimmed by 4 bases and J by 6 bases, 6 bases remained unmatched. Germline V lookup: CDR1 SGDLS, CDR2 YYNGEE. Drawing the rest from reference TRBV9 and TRBJ1-2, the complete variable domain is DSGVTQTPKHLITATGQRVTLRCSPRSGDLSVYWYQQSLDQGLQFLIQYYNGEERAKGNILERFSAQQFPDLHSELNLSSLELGDSALYFCASSLAGTGDGYTFGSGTRLTVV.

The chain is built from TRBV9 and TRBJ1-4, with TRBD1 as a possible D gene (5 bases). This CDR3 region has 16 residues. Trimming stripped 3 bases from V and 5 bases from J, with 17 bases between. Germline values: CDR1 SGDLS, CDR2 YYNGEE. CDR3 amino acids: CASSGGAARYNEKLFF. Here the CDR3 DNA reads TGTGCCAGCAGCGGAGGGGCAGCTCGTTACAATGAAAAACTGTTTTTT.

The V call is TRBV19, the J call TRBJ2-5, with D possibly matching TRBD2 (6 bases). The CDR3 is made up of 14 amino acids. The germline CDR1 and CDR2 sequences are LNHDA and SQIVND (reference sequence). V was pared by 3 bases and J by 9 bases, with 17 bases between. CDR3: CASSIALGGEAQYF. The DNA for the CDR3 is TGTGCCAGTAGTATCGCCCTCGGCGGGGAGGCCCAGTACTTC.

The chain recombines TRBV7-8 with TRBJ2-3, with D uncertain. The CDR3 has 12 residues. Germline lookup yields CDR1 SGHVS and CDR2 FQNEAQ. Trimming cost V 5 bases and J 3 bases, with 6 bases left between them. The CDR3 coding sequence is TGTGCCAGCAGCCCCACTACAGATACGCAGTATTTT. This sequence encodes CASSPTTDTQYF.

This chain joins TRBV3-1 (or the pseudogene TRBV3-2) and TRBJ1-1, with no clear D. V dropped 4 bases and J dropped 3 bases, with 9 bases sitting between them. Germline assignment: CDR1 LGHDT and CDR2 YNNKEL (reference sequence). This CDR3 spans 13 amino acids. The CDR3 protein is CASSLGFYTEAFF. The CDR3 DNA is TGTGCCAGCAGCCTCGGATTTTACACTGAAGCTTTCTTT.

This sequence joins TRBV10-3 and TRBJ1-1, with D unresolved. V lost 3 bases to trimming and J lost 0 bases, with 11 bases between them. The germline V gene encodes CDR1 ENHRY and CDR2 SYGVKD. The CDR3 length is 15 residues. The CDR3 protein is CAISEWIVMNTEAFF. Written as DNA, the CDR3 is TGTGCCATCAGTGAATGGATAGTTATGAACACTGAAGCTTTCTTT.